This T cell receptor beta chain derives from a study of blood T cell repertoires in COVID-19. At the level of the study: Both acute and convalescent COVID-19 samples were obtained from the United States, Italy and Spain. Sources were T cells, B-cell-depleted T cells, or PBMCs; the material itself was cDNA or gDNA.

Trimming stripped 2 bases from V and 2 bases from J, with 22 bases between. The CDR3 has 20 residues. Germline V gene data show CDR1 as SGHTA and CDR2 as FQGTGA. In the original workflow: Researchers report that nucleated cell counts were estimated from reference gene primer amplification. This table comes from immunoSEQ multiplex PCR, and its TCRdb copy is limited to in-frame clones, with some not included. That table gives V, J and clone size, and the DNA gave D and trimming. The sample holds about 160,000 clones, roughly nine tenths seen once. The chain couples TRBV7-3 to TRBJ2-6, with D unclear. Sequenced input: peripheral blood. This sequence originates from an older woman with active or convalescent COVID-19. This chain's CDR3 is CASSLESVGYQRAGANVLTF. In DNA, the CDR3 is TGTGCCAGCAGCTTAGAATCCGTTGGCTACCAGCGTGCTGGGGCCAACGTCCTGACTTTC.